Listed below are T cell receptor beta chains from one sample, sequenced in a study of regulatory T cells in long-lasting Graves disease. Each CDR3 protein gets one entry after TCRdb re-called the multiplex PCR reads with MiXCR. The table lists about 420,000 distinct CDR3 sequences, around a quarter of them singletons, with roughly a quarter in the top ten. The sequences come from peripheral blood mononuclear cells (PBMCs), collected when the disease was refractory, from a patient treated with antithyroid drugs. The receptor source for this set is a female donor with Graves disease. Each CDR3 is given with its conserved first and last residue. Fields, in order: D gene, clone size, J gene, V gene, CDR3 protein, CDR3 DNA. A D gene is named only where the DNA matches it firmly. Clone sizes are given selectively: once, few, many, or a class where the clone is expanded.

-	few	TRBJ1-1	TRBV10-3	CAISEFGSENTEAFF	TGTGCCATCAGTGAGTTTGGCAGTGAGAACACTGAAGCTTTCTTT
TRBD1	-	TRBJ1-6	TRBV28	CASSAPTGGNNSPLHF	TGTGCCAGCAGTGCCCCAACAGGGGGCAATAATTCACCCCTCCACTTT
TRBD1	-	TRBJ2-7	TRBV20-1	CSAPTNGQGAREQYF	TGCAGTGCGCCTACCAACGGACAGGGGGCACGTGAGCAGTACTTC
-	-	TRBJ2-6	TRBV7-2	CASSPTGAGVLTF	TGTGCCAGCAGCCCAACGGGTGCAGGCGTCCTGACTTTC
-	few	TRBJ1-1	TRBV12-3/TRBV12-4	CASSRRGTLGTEAFF	TGTGCCAGCAGTCGAAGAGGGACATTGGGCACTGAAGCTTTCTTT
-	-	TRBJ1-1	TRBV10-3	CAISGGRLDTEAFF	TGTGCCATCAGTGGAGGACGATTGGACACTGAAGCTTTCTTT
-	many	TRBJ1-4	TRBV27	CASSLGGRFNEKLFF	TGTGCCAGCAGTTTAGGGGGACGGTTTAATGAAAAACTGTTTTTT
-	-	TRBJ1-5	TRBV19	CASSILSQGLSQPQHF	TGTGCCAGTAGTATATTGTCCCAGGGGCTAAGCCAGCCCCAGCATTTT
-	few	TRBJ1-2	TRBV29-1	CSVEDLRGTRGYTF	TGCAGCGTTGAAGACCTCAGGGGAACGAGAGGCTACACCTTC
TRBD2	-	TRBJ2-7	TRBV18	CASSPRGGNYEQYF	TGTGCCAGCTCACCGCGCGGGGGAAACTACGAGCAGTACTTC
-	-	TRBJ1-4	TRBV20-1	CSARAPPSEKLFF	TGCAGTGCTAGAGCACCACCGTCTGAAAAACTGTTTTTT
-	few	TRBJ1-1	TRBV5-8	CASSFRLRGTEAFF	TGTGCCAGCAGCTTCAGGCTCCGGGGCACTGAAGCTTTCTTT
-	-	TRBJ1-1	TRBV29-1	CSVGSWGTEAFF	TGCAGCGTTGGGAGTTGGGGCACTGAAGCTTTCTTT
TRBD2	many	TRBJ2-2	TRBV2	CASRAGLVINTGELFF	TGTGCCAGCAGAGCAGGACTAGTGATCAACACCGGGGAGCTGTTTTTT
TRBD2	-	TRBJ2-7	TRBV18	CASSPPTLAGATEQYF	TGTGCCAGCTCACCACCCACACTAGCGGGAGCTACGGAGCAGTACTTC
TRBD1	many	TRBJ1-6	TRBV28	CASSQGQGASPLHF	TGTGCCAGCAGCCAGGGACAGGGTGCCTCACCCCTCCACTTT
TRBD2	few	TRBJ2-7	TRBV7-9	CASNMPTASGLTYEQYF	TGTGCCAGCAACATGCCGACGGCTAGCGGGTTGACCTACGAGCAGTACTTC
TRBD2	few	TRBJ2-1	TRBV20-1	CSAPPAGGAYNEQFF	TGCAGTGCTCCACCTGCGGGAGGTGCCTACAATGAGCAGTTCTTC
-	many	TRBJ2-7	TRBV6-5	CASSSFQGSTYEQYF	TGTGCCAGCAGTTCTTTCCAGGGGAGCACCTACGAGCAGTACTTC
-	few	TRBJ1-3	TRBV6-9	CASSYSKATASGNTIYF	TGTGCCAGCAGTTACAGTAAGGCCACAGCCTCTGGAAACACCATATATTTT
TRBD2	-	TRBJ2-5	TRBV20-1	CSAKPGTSGMQETQYF	TGCAGTGCTAAACCCGGGACTAGCGGGATGCAAGAGACCCAGTACTTC
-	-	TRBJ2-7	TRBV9	CASSVGPGDYEQYF	TGTGCCAGCAGCGTAGGTCCCGGGGACTACGAGCAGTACTTC
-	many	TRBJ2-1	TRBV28	CASRWTGSSYNEQFF	TGTGCCAGCAGATGGACGGGGAGCTCCTACAATGAGCAGTTCTTC
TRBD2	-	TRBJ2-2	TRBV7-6	CASSLVRLAGGLNTGELFF	TGTGCCAGCAGCTTAGTGCGACTAGCGGGAGGACTTAACACCGGGGAGCTGTTTTTT
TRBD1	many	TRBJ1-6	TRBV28	CASSFGTGGSYNSPLHF	TGTGCCAGCAGTTTCGGGACAGGGGGCTCCTATAATTCACCCCTCCACTTT
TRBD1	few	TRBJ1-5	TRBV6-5	CASSSRDRAIKPQHF	TGTGCCAGCAGTTCCCGGGACAGAGCAATCAAACCCCAGCATTTT
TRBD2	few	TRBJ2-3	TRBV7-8	CASSLSIGGRSTDTQYF	TGTGCCAGCAGCTTATCCATAGGCGGGAGGTCCACAGATACGCAGTATTTT
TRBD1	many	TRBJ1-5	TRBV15	CATSRDRTGLQPQHF	TGTGCCACCAGCAGAGATCGGACAGGATTGCAGCCCCAGCATTTT
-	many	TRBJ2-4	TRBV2	CASSEYGARAKNIQYF	TGTGCCAGCAGTGAATACGGGGCGCGAGCCAAAAACATTCAGTACTTC
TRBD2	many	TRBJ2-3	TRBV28	CASSLGLAGATDTQYF	TGTGCCAGCAGTTTAGGGCTAGCGGGAGCGACAGATACGCAGTATTTT
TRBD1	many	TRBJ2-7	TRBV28	CASSFRGRSEQYF	TGTGCCAGCAGTTTCAGGGGGCGGTCCGAGCAGTACTTC
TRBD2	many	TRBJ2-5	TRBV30	CAWGRASGGGETQYF	TGTGCCTGGGGCAGGGCTAGCGGGGGAGGAGAGACCCAGTACTTC